The next 15 T cell receptor beta chains were all read from a single sample in a study of blood T cells in healthy people across ages. A sample-barcoded 5' primer and a J-beta primer mix were used in a second PCR of roughly 6 to 11 cycles. One entry per CDR3 protein results from TCRdb running MiXCR on the 5' RACE reads. This sample yields about 1,000,000 distinct CDR3 sequences, of which more than 40% are seen a single time; 15% to 20% belongs to the top ten. Material for sequencing was blood. These receptors originate from a woman aged 55-69 years in good health.

This chain links TRBV14 with TRBJ2-7, with 8 bases that match TRBD2. V shed 3 bases, J shed 7 bases, and the junction held 23 bases outside the gene matches. CDR3 length: 19 amino acids. CDR1 SGHDN and CDR2 FVKESK come from the germline V gene. CDR3 protein: CASSHPIGRASSSYNEQYF. The CDR3 coding sequence is TGTGCCAGCAGCCACCCGATCGGGAGGGCGTCTAGCTCCTACAATGAGCAGTACTTC.

This rearrangement joins TRBV24-1 to TRBJ2-7; maybe TRBD2 (5 bases). CDR1 KGHDR and CDR2 SFDVKD come from the germline V gene. The CDR3 spans 12 residues. Trimming left V 5 bases short and J 7 bases short, with 11 bases between. CDR3 nucleotide sequence: TGTGCCACCAGTGCCCAGGAGGATGAGCAGTACTTC. Its translation is CATSAQEDEQYF.

The chain recombines TRBV6-5 with TRBJ2-7, with TRBD2 identical over 7 bases. Germline CDR1 and CDR2: MNHEY and SVGAGI. The J segment lost 1 base and the V segment lost 2 bases, leaving 5 bases of the junction unmatched. This CDR3 is built from 15 residues. In DNA, the CDR3 is TGTGCCAGCAGTTACCGTTTCGGGGGGTCCTACGAGCAGTACTTC. It yields the protein CASSYRFGGSYEQYF.

This clonotype was seen a single time. The rearrangement joins TRBV4-1 to TRBJ1-6; no definite D call. V was clipped by 1 base and J by 8 bases, with 6 bases between them. There are 13 residues in the CDR3. CDR1 is MGHRA, CDR2 YSYEKL, per germline. In DNA, the CDR3 is TGCGCCAGCAGCCAAGTTGCCGATTCACCCCTCCACTTT. Translating it yields CASSQVADSPLHF.

V gene TRBV4-2 combines with J gene TRBJ2-5, with 7 bases identical to TRBD1. Looked up from germline, CDR1 is LGHNA and CDR2 is YNFKEQ. The J segment lost 1 base and the V segment lost 0 bases, leaving 2 bases of the junction unmatched. The CDR3 sequence is 15 residues long. The CDR3: CASSQEGTAQETQYF. The CDR3 nucleotides are TGTGCCAGCAGCCAAGAGGGGACAGCCCAAGAGACCCAGTACTTC.

The chain recombines TRBV27 with TRBJ2-5; the match to TRBD1 covers 9 bases. CDR1 is MNHEY and CDR2 is SMNVEV in the germline V gene (reference sequence). With 4 bases clipped from V and 0 bases from J, the junction kept 6 bases outside the gene matches. The CDR3 has 16 amino acids. The CDR3 loop reads CASSSRDRDYQETQYF. The CDR3 DNA is TGTGCCAGCAGTTCCCGGGACAGGGATTACCAAGAGACCCAGTACTTC.

This clonotype appeared a single time. The chain recombines TRBV29-1 with TRBJ2-5; D may be TRBD1 or TRBD2 (5 bases each). The DNA end lines up better with TRBJ2-7; the J call may be wrong. The CDR3 is made up of 14 amino acids. Germline CDR1 and CDR2: SQVTM and ANQGSEA. The CDR3 sequence: CSVARGKGPYEQYF. In DNA form, the CDR3 reads TGCAGCGTTGCAAGGGGTAAGGGACCCTACGAGCAGTACTTC.

This clonotype was observed a handful of times. This sequence joins TRBV18 and TRBJ2-5; perhaps TRBD2 as D (5 bases). The CDR3 runs to 14 residues. The V gene lost 6 bases and the J gene lost 5 bases, with 16 bases spanning the gap. The V gene's germline CDR1 is KGHSH and CDR2 LQKENI. CDR3 in amino acids: CASSFTTGKETQYF. DNA for the CDR3: TGTGCCAGCTCCTTCACCACGGGGAAGGAGACCCAGTACTTC.

This chain uses TRBV27 with TRBJ2-1; 7 nucleotides match TRBD2. V lost 5 bases to trimming and J lost 3 bases; unmatched junction nucleotides: 4. CDR1 and CDR2 from the germline V gene are MNHEY and SMNVEV (reference sequence). The CDR3 sequence is 14 residues long. The CDR3 DNA follows: TGTGCCAGCAGTGTGAAGCGGGGCTACAATGAGCAGTTCTTC. As protein: CASSVKRGYNEQFF.

V and J are TRBV15 and TRBJ2-1; 10 nucleotides align to TRBD2. Germline V gene sequence: CDR1 LNHNV, CDR2 YYDKDF (reference sequence). The CDR3 totals 17 residues. J lost 5 bases, V lost 0 bases, and 7 bases had no gene match. CDR3 coding DNA: TGTGCCACCAGCAGAGATTTTCGGACTAGCGGTCACAATGAGCAGTTCTTC. Translating it yields CATSRDFRTSGHNEQFF.

The chain couples TRBV6-6 to TRBJ1-5; possible D gene TRBD1, 5 bases. The ends were cut back, 6 bases at V and 8 bases at J, with 17 bases in the middle. The germline gives CDR1 MNHNY, CDR2 SVGAGI (reference sequence). CDR3 length equals 14 residues. The DNA of the CDR3 is TGTGCCAGCAGACCGGGGGTAGGGGTAGAGCCCCAGCATTTT. Translation: CASRPGVGVEPQHF.

This clonotype was detected only a few times. This sequence joins TRBV4-1 and TRBJ2-7, with 8 bases lining up with TRBD2. J lost 4 bases, V lost 0 bases, and 11 bases had no gene match. This CDR3 has 17 amino acids. The germline gives CDR1 MGHRA, CDR2 YSYEKL. The CDR3 DNA is TGCGCCAGCAGCCAAGAAGGCCTTAGCGGGACTGGATACGAGCAGTACTTC. It specifies CASSQEGLSGTGYEQYF.

About this clonotype: One junction end does not reproduce the germline sequence, and a read error may be involved. For the CDR3, the DNA is TGTGCCAGCAGACTAGCGTCAGACAACGAGCAGTTCTTC. It is translated as CASRLASDNEQFF. V usage is TRBV4-2 and J usage is TRBJ2-1; 7 nucleotides align to TRBD2. The CDR3 spans 13 residues. The germline V gene has CDR1 LGHNA and CDR2 YNFKEQ.

The V call is TRBV30, the J call TRBJ1-1; D perhaps matches TRBD1 (6 bases). V lost 5 bases, J lost 5 bases, and 15 bases lay in between. Germline CDR1 GTSNPN, CDR2 SVGIG (reference sequence). This CDR3 has 13 residues. The CDR3 reads CAWSPGHRTEAFF. The CDR3 DNA sequence: TGTGCCTGGTCCCCGGGACACCGTACTGAAGCTTTCTTT.

The rearrangement joins TRBV20-1 to TRBJ2-1; TRBD2 agrees at 11 bases. V trimming: 2 bases; J trimming: 4 bases; junction bases outside the gene matches: 4. This CDR3 contains 15 residues. Germline CDR1 and CDR2: DFQATT and SNEGSKA (reference sequence). CDR3 amino acids: CSARLGTSGYNEQFF. DNA for the CDR3: TGCAGTGCTAGACTCGGGACTAGCGGATACAATGAGCAGTTCTTC.